These T cell receptor beta chains were read from a single sample in a study of T cells in Graves' hyperthyroidism and ophthalmopathy. TCRdb reprocessed the multiplex PCR reads via MiXCR and lists one record per CDR3 protein. This table has fewer than 650,000 distinct CDR3 sequences, about 14% appearing once. Source material: blood. The receptor source for this set is a woman aged 40-49 years with Graves' hyperthyroidism. Each CDR3 is given with its conserved first and last residue. D genes are given only for firm matches. Expanded clones get a size class; other rows say once, few or many, or leave the size out.

clone size | D gene | J gene | V gene | CDR3 protein | CDR3 DNA
. | . | TRBJ1-1 | TRBV9 | CASSPILGTEAFF | TGTGCCAGCAGCCCGATCTTGGGCACTGAAGCTTTCTTT
many | TRBD2 | TRBJ2-3 | TRBV5-1 | CASSLGGRADTQYF | TGTGCCAGCAGCTTAGGCGGGAGGGCAGATACGCAGTATTTT
many | . | TRBJ2-7 | TRBV7-2 | CASSRAKGDSYEQYF | TGTGCCAGCAGTAGGGCAAAAGGGGACTCCTACGAGCAGTACTTC
. | . | TRBJ2-3 | TRBV10-1 | CASSHPRDADTQYF | TGCGCCAGCAGTCACCCCCGGGACGCGGATACGCAGTATTTT
few | TRBD2 | TRBJ2-7 | TRBV4-2 | CASSQDPGLAAYEQYF | TGTGCCAGCAGCCAAGATCCGGGACTAGCCGCCTACGAGCAGTACTTC
many | . | TRBJ1-2 | TRBV20-1 | CSARTASTLNYGYTF | TGCAGTGCTAGAACAGCCTCTACTCTTAACTATGGCTACACCTTC
many | TRBD2 | TRBJ2-7 | TRBV15 | CATSKRGLAGVYEQYF | TGTGCCACCAGCAAACGAGGACTAGCGGGCGTCTACGAGCAGTACTTC
. | TRBD1 | TRBJ1-6 | TRBV28 | CASIPTGLGSPLHF | TGTGCCAGCATCCCGACAGGGTTGGGATCACCCCTCCACTTT
. | . | TRBJ2-1 | TRBV27 | CASTFGAGYNEQFF | TGTGCCAGCACGTTCGGGGCGGGCTACAATGAGCAGTTCTTC
. | TRBD1 | TRBJ1-6 | TRBV25-1 | CASSPPGGSYNSPLHF | TGTGCCAGCAGTCCGCCAGGGGGCTCCTATAATTCACCCCTCCACTTT
many | TRBD1 | TRBJ2-5 | TRBV27 | CASSSFRDRQETQYF | TGTGCCAGCAGTAGCTTCCGGGACAGGCAAGAGACCCAGTACTTC
many | TRBD2 | TRBJ2-7 | TRBV7-2 | CASSPGLAGGEQYF | TGTGCCAGCAGCCCGGGACTAGCGGGAGGGGAGCAGTACTTC
many | TRBD1 | TRBJ2-2 | TRBV5-6 | CASSLPTGFTGELFF | TGTGCCAGCAGCTTACCGACAGGGTTCACCGGGGAGCTGTTTTTT
. | TRBD1 | TRBJ2-1 | TRBV9 | CASSVGGTVNNEQFF | TGTGCCAGCAGCGTAGGGGGGACAGTAAACAATGAGCAGTTCTTC
many | . | TRBJ2-7 | TRBV12-3/TRBV12-4 | CASRKQETYEQYF | TGTGCCAGCAGAAAACAGGAGACCTACGAGCAGTACTTC
. | TRBD1 | TRBJ2-5 | TRBV3-1 | CASSQTGGTQETQYF | TGTGCCAGCAGCCAGACAGGGGGGACTCAAGAGACCCAGTACTTC
many | TRBD2 | TRBJ2-3 | TRBV2 | CASRGTSGRTDTQYF | TGTGCCAGCAGGGGGACTAGCGGGAGAACAGATACGCAGTATTTT
. | . | TRBJ2-2 | TRBV29-1 | CSPHPSPNPGELFF | TGCAGCCCCCATCCGAGTCCGAACCCCGGGGAGCTGTTTTTT
many | . | TRBJ1-2 | TRBV30 | CALDTIYGYTF | TGTGCGCTGGACACAATCTATGGCTACACCTTC
many | TRBD2 | TRBJ2-3 | TRBV6-1 | CASSEGLAESTDTQYF | TGTGCCAGCAGTGAAGGGCTAGCGGAAAGCACAGATACGCAGTATTTT
. | . | TRBJ2-2 | TRBV27 | CASSFVPNTGELFF | TGTGCCAGCAGTTTTGTTCCCAACACCGGGGAGCTGTTTTTT
. | TRBD2 | TRBJ2-4 | TRBV5-1 | CASSGTSGSLNIQYF | TGCGCCAGCAGCGGGACTAGCGGGAGTCTAAACATTCAGTACTTC
many | . | TRBJ1-1 | TRBV29-1 | CSLDEVGGNTEAFF | TGCAGCCTGGACGAAGTTGGGGGGAACACTGAAGCTTTCTTT
. | . | TRBJ2-1 | TRBV4-2 | CASSQDIGGTYNEQFF | TGTGCCAGCAGCCAAGATATCGGGGGAACTTACAATGAGCAGTTCTTC
. | TRBD1 | TRBJ1-2 | TRBV13 | CASSSGQVLGSSGYTF | TGTGCCAGCAGTTCCGGACAGGTCTTAGGTAGTAGTGGCTACACCTTC
once | TRBD1 | TRBJ2-3 | TRBV27 | CASSLEGGNQPQYF | TGTGCCAGCAGTTTAGAAGGGGGCAATCAGCCCCAGTATTTT
many | TRBD2 | TRBJ2-2 | TRBV5-1 | CASSTGLAELITNTGELFF | TGCGCCAGCAGCACCGGACTAGCGGAATTGATCACTAACACCGGGGAGCTGTTTTTT
many | TRBD1 | TRBJ2-1 | TRBV7-3 | CASSPRGTGGLMSSSTLYNEQFF | TGTGCCAGCAGCCCTAGGGGGACAGGGGGTCTCATGTCAAGCTCAACCTTATACAATGAGCAGTTCTTC
many | . | TRBJ2-3 | TRBV6-1 | CASHSLGSTDTQYF | TGTGCCAGCCACTCCTTAGGGAGCACAGATACGCAGTATTTT
. | . | TRBJ2-1 | TRBV19 | CASSSTSNNEQFF | TGTGCCAGTAGTTCAACTAGCAACAATGAGCAGTTCTTC
many | TRBD2 | TRBJ2-3 | TRBV18 | CASSGGLVTDTQYF | TGTGCCAGCTCCGGGGGACTAGTCACAGATACGCAGTATTTT
many | TRBD1 | TRBJ2-7 | TRBV29-1 | CSVEPDGTGGPYEQYF | TGCAGCGTTGAGCCGGACGGGACAGGGGGACCCTACGAGCAGTACTTC
many | . | TRBJ1-5 | TRBV11-2 | CASSLGVGNQPQHF | TGTGCCAGCAGCTTAGGGGTCGGCAATCAGCCCCAGCATTTT
. | . | TRBJ2-7 | TRBV5-5 | CASSGPQGLNEQYF | TGTGCCAGCAGCGGGCCCCAGGGGCTTAACGAGCAGTACTTC
many | TRBD2 | TRBJ2-1 | TRBV29-1 | CSASTSLSYNEQFF | TGCAGCGCTTCGACTAGCTTGTCCTACAATGAGCAGTTCTTC
many | TRBD1 | TRBJ1-6 | TRBV7-8 | CASTPDRVTGYSPLHF | TGTGCCAGCACTCCGGACAGGGTTACAGGGTATTCACCCCTCCACTTT
few | TRBD2 | TRBJ2-7 | TRBV20-1 | CSARPSGRGEQYF | TGCAGTGCTAGACCTAGCGGGAGAGGCGAGCAGTACTTC
many | . | TRBJ1-4 | TRBV7-2 | CASSLAFLEEKLFF | TGTGCCAGCAGCTTGGCCTTTCTAGAGGAAAAACTGTTTTTT
. | . | TRBJ2-1 | TRBV19 | CASSISGGINEQFF | TGTGCCAGTAGTATATCCGGCGGAATTAATGAGCAGTTCTTC
many | . | TRBJ2-3 | TRBV3-1 | CASSQEDLRTQYF | TGTGCCAGCAGCCAAGAGGATCTCCGTACGCAGTATTTT
many | TRBD2 | TRBJ2-3 | TRBV7-2 | CASSLGLAGFDSTDTQYF | TGTGCCAGCAGCTTAGGGCTAGCGGGATTTGACAGCACAGATACGCAGTATTTT
many | . | TRBJ2-1 | TRBV20-1 | CSANRGNYNEQFF | TGCAGTGCTAATAGGGGAAACTACAATGAGCAGTTCTTC
few | . | TRBJ2-2 | TRBV11-2 | CASSSLRGGQAAQTGELFF | TGTGCCAGCAGCTCTCTTAGGGGGGGACAGGCGGCCCAGACCGGGGAGCTGTTTTTT
. | TRBD1 | TRBJ1-2 | TRBV27 | CASRGQGGYGYTF | TGTGCCAGCCGCGGACAGGGGGGGTATGGCTACACCTTC
few | TRBD1 | TRBJ1-3 | TRBV30 | CAWSQQGSIGNTIYF | TGTGCCTGGAGTCAACAGGGGAGCATTGGAAACACCATATATTTT
many | . | TRBJ1-1 | TRBV29-1 | CSVEDRRRNTEAFF | TGCAGCGTTGAAGATCGGCGGCGGAACACTGAAGCTTTCTTT
. | TRBD2 | TRBJ2-1 | TRBV29-1 | CSVGGLAYNEQFF | TGCAGCGTCGGAGGACTAGCCTACAATGAGCAGTTCTTC
few | . | TRBJ2-7 | TRBV20-1 | CSAGDIAESSYEQYF | TGCAGTGCTGGAGATATAGCGGAAAGCTCCTACGAGCAGTACTTC
few | TRBD2 | TRBJ2-1 | TRBV20-1 | CSARVTSGRNEQFF | TGCAGTGCTAGAGTGACTAGCGGGAGAAATGAGCAGTTCTTC
many | TRBD1 | TRBJ2-2 | TRBV7-9 | CASSLGQGAANTGELFF | TGTGCCAGCAGCTTGGGACAGGGGGCCGCGAACACCGGGGAGCTGTTTTTT
few | . | TRBJ2-1 | TRBV24-1 | CATSEHAGLSPYNEQFF | TGTGCCACCAGTGAGCATGCAGGCCTGTCCCCTTACAATGAGCAGTTCTTC
. | TRBD1 | TRBJ1-6 | TRBV20-1 | CSARPGQGTYNSPLHF | TGCAGTGCGAGGCCGGGACAGGGGACTTATAATTCACCCCTCCACTTT
few | TRBD2 | TRBJ2-7 | TRBV25-1 | CASSELGLAGQEQYF | TGTGCCAGCAGTGAATTGGGACTAGCGGGTCAGGAGCAGTACTTC
many | . | TRBJ1-5 | TRBV20-1 | CSATGPQHF | TGCAGTGCCACCGGCCCCCAGCATTTT
. | . | TRBJ1-2 | TRBV5-5 | CASSPVGFGSYGYTF | TGTGCCAGCAGCCCGGTCGGGTTCGGGTCGTATGGCTACACCTTC
many | . | TRBJ1-1 | TRBV20-1 | CSARGTEAFF | TGCAGTGCTAGAGGGACTGAAGCTTTCTTT
many | . | TRBJ2-7 | TRBV6-1 | CASSGGQGGITYEQYF | TGTGCCAGCAGCGGGGGGCAGGGCGGAATAACCTACGAGCAGTACTTC